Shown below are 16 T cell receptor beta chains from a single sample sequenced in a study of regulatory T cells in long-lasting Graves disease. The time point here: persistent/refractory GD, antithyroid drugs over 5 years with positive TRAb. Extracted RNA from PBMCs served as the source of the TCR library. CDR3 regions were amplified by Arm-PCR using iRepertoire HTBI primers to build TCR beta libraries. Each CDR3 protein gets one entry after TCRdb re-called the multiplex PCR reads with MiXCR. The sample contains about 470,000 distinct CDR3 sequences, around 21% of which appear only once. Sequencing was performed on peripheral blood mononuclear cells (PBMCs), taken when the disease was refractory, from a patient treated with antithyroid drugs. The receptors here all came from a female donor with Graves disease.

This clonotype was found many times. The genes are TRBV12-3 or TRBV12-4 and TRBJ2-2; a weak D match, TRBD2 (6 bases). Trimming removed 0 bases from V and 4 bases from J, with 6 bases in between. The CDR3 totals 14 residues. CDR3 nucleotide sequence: TGTGCCAGCAGTTTAGCAGCGGGCACCGGGGAGCTGTTTTTT. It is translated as CASSLAAGTGELFF.

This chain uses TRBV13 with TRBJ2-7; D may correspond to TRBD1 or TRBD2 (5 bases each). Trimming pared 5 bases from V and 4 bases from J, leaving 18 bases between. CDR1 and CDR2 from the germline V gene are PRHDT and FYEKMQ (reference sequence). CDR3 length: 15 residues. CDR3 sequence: CASSPRRDLQYEQYF. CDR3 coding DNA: TGTGCCAGCAGCCCTCGCCGGGACCTACAATACGAGCAGTACTTC.

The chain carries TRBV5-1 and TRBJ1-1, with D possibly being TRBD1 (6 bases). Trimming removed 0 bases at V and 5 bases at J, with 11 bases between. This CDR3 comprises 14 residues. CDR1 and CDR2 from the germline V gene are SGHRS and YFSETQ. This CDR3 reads CASSLGIRGTEAFF. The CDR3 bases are TGCGCCAGCAGCTTGGGGATCAGGGGAACTGAAGCTTTCTTT.

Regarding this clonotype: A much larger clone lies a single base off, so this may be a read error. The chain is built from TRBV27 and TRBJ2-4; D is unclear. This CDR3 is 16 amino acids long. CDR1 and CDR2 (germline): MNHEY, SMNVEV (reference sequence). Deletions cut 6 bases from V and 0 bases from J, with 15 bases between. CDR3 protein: CASSPQSVLAKNIQYF. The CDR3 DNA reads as TGTGCCAGCAGCCCTCAGTCAGTTCTAGCCAAAAACATTCAGTACTTC.

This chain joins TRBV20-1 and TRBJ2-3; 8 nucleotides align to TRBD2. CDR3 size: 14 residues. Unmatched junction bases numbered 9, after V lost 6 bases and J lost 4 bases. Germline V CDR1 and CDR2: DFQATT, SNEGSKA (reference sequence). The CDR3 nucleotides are TGCAGTGCCAAGTATCTAGCGGGCGCAGATACGCAGTATTTT. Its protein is CSAKYLAGADTQYF.

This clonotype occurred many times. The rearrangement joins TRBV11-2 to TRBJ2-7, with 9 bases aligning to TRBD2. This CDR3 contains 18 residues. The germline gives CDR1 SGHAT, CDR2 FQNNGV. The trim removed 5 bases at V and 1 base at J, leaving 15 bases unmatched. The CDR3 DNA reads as TGTGCCAGCAGCGCGAGCAGGTGGCTTGCGGGAGGGTCCTACGAGCAGTACTTC. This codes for CASSASRWLAGGSYEQYF.

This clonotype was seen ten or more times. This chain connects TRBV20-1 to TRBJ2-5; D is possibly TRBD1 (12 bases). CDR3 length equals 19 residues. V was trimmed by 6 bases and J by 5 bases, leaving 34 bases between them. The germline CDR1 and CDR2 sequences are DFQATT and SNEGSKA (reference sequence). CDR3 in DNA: TGCAGTGCCCAGGGACAGGGGGCTACTAGCGGGAGTTTTTGGGAGACCCAGTACTTC. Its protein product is CSAQGQGATSGSFWETQYF.

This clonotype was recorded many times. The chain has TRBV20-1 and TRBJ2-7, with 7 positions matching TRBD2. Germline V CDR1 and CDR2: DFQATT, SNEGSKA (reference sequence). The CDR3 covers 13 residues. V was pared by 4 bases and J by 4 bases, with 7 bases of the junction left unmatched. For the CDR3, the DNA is TGCAGTGCTATGTGGGAGGGCCGGTACGAGCAGTACTTC. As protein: CSAMWEGRYEQYF.

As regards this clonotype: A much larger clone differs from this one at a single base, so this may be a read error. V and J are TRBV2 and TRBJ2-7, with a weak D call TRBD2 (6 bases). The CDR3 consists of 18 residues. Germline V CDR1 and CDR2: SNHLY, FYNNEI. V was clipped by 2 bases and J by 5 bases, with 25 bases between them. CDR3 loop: CASSECGRGTIGLHEQYF. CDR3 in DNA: TGTGCCAGCAGTGAATGCGGTCGGGGGACCATAGGGCTCCACGAGCAGTACTTC. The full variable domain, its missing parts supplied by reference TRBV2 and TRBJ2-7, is EPEVTQTPSHQVTQMGQEVILRCVPISNHLYFYWYRQILGQKVEFLVSFYNNEISEKSEIFDDQFSVERPDGSNFTLKIRSTKLEDSAMYFCASSECGRGTIGLHEQYFGPGTRLTVT.

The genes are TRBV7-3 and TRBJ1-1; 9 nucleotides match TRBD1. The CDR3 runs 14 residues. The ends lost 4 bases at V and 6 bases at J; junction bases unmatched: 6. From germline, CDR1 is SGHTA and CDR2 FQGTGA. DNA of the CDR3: TGTGCCAGCAGCTCGGGACAGGGATTGGCTGAAGCTTTCTTT. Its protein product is CASSSGQGLAEAFF.

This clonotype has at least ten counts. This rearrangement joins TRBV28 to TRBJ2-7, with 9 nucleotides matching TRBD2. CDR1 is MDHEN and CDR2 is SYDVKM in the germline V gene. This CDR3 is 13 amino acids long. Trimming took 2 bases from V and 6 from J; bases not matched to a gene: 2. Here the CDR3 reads CASSLQLAGEQYF. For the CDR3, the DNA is TGTGCCAGCAGTTTACAACTAGCGGGCGAGCAGTACTTC.

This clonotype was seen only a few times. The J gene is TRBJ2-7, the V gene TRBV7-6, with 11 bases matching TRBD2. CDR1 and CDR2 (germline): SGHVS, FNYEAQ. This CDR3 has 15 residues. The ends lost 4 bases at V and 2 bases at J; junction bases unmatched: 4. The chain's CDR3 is CASSSLAGVTYEQYF. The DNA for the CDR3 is TGTGCCAGCAGCTCACTAGCGGGAGTCACCTACGAGCAGTACTTC.

CDR3 sequence: CASSQIRASQGNYGYTF. The CDR3 DNA is TGTGCCAGCAGCCAGATCCGGGCCAGCCAGGGAAACTATGGCTACACCTTC. J is TRBJ1-2 and V is TRBV7-9, with D tentatively TRBD1 (5 bases). The CDR3 loop spans 17 amino acids. V lost 5 bases to trimming and J lost 2 bases, with 21 bases between them. Germline V gives CDR1 SEHNR, CDR2 FQNEAQ (reference sequence). Full variable domain (remainder filled in from reference TRBV7-9 and TRBJ1-2): DTGVSQNPRHKITKRGQNVTFRCDPISEHNRLYWYRQTLGQGPEFLTYFQNEAQLEKSRLLSDRFSAERPKGSFSTLEIQRTEQGDSAMYLCASSQIRASQGNYGYTFGSGTRLTVV.

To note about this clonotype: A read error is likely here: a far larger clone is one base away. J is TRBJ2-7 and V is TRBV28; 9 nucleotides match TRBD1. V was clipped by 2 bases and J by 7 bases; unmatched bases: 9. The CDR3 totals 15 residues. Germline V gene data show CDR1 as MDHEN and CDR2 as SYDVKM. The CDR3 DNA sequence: TGTGCCAGCAGTTTACGGACAGGGGCGTACAATGAGCAGTACTTC. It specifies CASSLRTGAYNEQYF.

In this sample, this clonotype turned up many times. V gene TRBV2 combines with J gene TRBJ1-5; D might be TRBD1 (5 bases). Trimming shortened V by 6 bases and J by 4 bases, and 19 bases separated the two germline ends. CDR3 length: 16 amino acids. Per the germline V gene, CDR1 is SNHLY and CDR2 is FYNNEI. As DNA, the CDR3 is TGTGCCAGCAGCGCCCTTAACAGGCGCCTTAATCAGCCCCAGCATTTT. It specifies CASSALNRRLNQPQHF.

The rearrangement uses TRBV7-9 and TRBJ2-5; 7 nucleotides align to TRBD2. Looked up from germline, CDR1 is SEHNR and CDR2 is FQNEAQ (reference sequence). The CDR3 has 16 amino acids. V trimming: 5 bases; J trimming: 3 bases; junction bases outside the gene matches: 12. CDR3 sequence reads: CASSTRSTSEEETQYF. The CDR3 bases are TGTGCCAGCAGCACCCGAAGCACTAGCGAAGAAGAGACCCAGTACTTC.